Listed here is a single T cell receptor beta chain. This clonotype was counted ten times or more. Its cognate antigen has yet to be identified. Nothing much larger sits one base from this clone, and base qualities are not available. The receptor library was made with UMI-ligation and nested PCR. The beta constant-region primer was an equimolar mix of two oligonucleotides covering both TRBC1 and TRBC2. A single-stranded oligonucleotide containing the SP2 primer and a 12-nucleotide UMI was joined to the 3' end of the cDNA by T4 RNA ligase 1. The ligated cDNA went through four rounds of PCR with nested alpha and beta constant-region primers together with the SP2 primer. Incubation of the ligation reaction was carried out at 16 degrees C for about 18-25 hours. To avoid over-amplification, PCR2 was usually performed as a SYBR Green qPCR and halted once a predetermined threshold was reached. All purifications after the first were performed with Agencourt AMPure XP magnetic beads. Library amounts were measured by Qubit and library quality was assessed on a TapeStation, where the main peak was expected at around 650 bp. Pooled libraries were sequenced on an Illumina MiSeq with v2 2x251 paired-end kits, typically giving roughly 0.95-2.1 million reads per sample. Each sample was pooled at approximately 4.3 nM, and roughly 5-7% PhiX was included to help cluster recognition. The source study handled its data this way. V and J genes were assigned to Demultiplexor-processed FASTQ reads by Decombinator through tag matching, with a single base-pair mismatch being allowed. Collapsinator relied on UMIs to fix sequencing errors as well as frequency errors caused by PCR heterogeneity. CDR3Translator translated TCRs and extracted CDR3s from the conserved cysteine to the FGXG phenylalanine, flagging non-productive sequences. Gini, Shannon entropy and inverse Simpson indices were calculated on repertoires subsampled to equal numbers of UMI-defined TCRs. Within the linear range, a power law was fitted to clonotype abundance distributions using maximum likelihood. When run on a single naive CD8 sample, MIGEC and the pipeline yielded similar UMI counts, similar unique TCR numbers and similar clonal distributions. The repertoires were searched for approximately 7,000 CMV-associated CDR3 sequences that had been compiled from VDJdb and a published dataset. TCRdb trimmed public reads at Q25 via fastp, called clones via MiXCR and kept in-frame beta chains. Every entry covers one CDR3 protein and lists the most common genes and DNA from its rows. These V and J calls are TCRdb output, not the study's own analysis. This sample comprises some 21,000 distinct CDR3 sequences, 8% to 13% of them detected only once. Jointly, the top ten make up less than 20% of the sample.

Separate amplification of TCR alpha and beta chain libraries was performed from the second PCR step onward. Donor CMV status was determined by IFNgamma production from CD4+ T cells after overnight stimulation of fresh PBMCs with CMV viral lysate. CD4 T cells were positively selected with Miltenyi beads, followed by positive selection of CD8 T cells from the CD4-negative fraction. After staining for CD3, CD4, CD8, CD45RA, CD27 and a live/dead dye, cells were sorted on a BD Aria II into four subsets based on CD45RA and CD27. Blood came from a few healthy volunteers, each fractionated into CD4 and CD8 T cells and then into four differentiation subsets. About 120 ml of peripheral blood was drawn per donor, and PBMC were isolated by Ficoll-Paque PLUS density-gradient centrifugation. After sorting, cells were lysed in RLT buffer, RNA was extracted using a Qiagen RNeasy kit, and the extracted RNA was stored at -80 degrees C.

This sample is drawn from a study of naive and memory T cell subsets listed by TCRdb under 2017. Background on the whole study: An open-source, UMI-based TCR alpha and beta sequencing pipeline was applied to sorted naive and memory peripheral blood T cell subsets. RNA was DNase-treated and reverse transcribed with TCR constant-region primers, mostly using SuperScript III. The results of the functional CMV T cell responses matched the IgG serology results in every case.

Ends trimmed: V by 0 bases, J by 3 bases; bases unmatched to a gene: 4. CDR1 and CDR2, per the germline V gene, are SQVTM and ANQGSEA. Counted from cysteine to phenylalanine, this CDR3 has 14 amino acids. Only the CDR3 DNA is retained, 42 bases long and in frame from the first base. Results and caveats for the whole study, not just this receptor: RNA-based TCR counts may be influenced by expression changes linked to T cell activation and differentiation. After error correction, over 90% of naive TCR sequences appeared only once, giving much steeper abundance distributions than memory subsets. A power law was followed by TCR abundance, with an exponent that differed between naive and memory subsets but was consistent across the three individuals. In both CD4 and CD8 cells, the Gini index increased while Shannon and inverse Simpson diversity decreased from naive through CM, EM and EMRA. A clonotype was defined as a single alpha or beta chain sequence rather than as a paired alpha/beta receptor. The repertoire findings for the naive and memory subsets could not be validated against a ground truth because none was available.

Recombination linked TRBV29-1 to TRBJ2-7, with TRBD1 matching 8 junction bases. This TCR was recovered from a human donor in good health. Sample: central memory CD8+ T cells from blood. This specimen's cell subset or site label, interpreted: central memory, CD45RA- CD27+. This receptor has the CDR3 CSVEDRDRRYEQYF. The DNA sequence is given as TGCAGCGTTGAAGACCGGGACAGGCGCTACGAGCAGTACTTC.